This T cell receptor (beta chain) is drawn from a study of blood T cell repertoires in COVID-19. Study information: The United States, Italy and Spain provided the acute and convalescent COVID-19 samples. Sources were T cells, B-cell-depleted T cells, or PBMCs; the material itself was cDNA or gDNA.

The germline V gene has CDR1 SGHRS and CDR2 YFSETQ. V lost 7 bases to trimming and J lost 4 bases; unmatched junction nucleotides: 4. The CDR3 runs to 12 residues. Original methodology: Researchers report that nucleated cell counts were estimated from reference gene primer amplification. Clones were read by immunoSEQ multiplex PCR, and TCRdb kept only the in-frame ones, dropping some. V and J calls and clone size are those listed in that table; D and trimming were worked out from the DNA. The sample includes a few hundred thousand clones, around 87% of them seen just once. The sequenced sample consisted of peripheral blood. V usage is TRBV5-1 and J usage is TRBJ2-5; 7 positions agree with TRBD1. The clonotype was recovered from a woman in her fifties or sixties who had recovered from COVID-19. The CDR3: CASEGAGETQYF. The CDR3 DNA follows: TGCGCCAGCGAGGGGGCAGGAGAGACCCAGTACTTC.